This T cell receptor beta chain was captured by sequencing in a study of blood T cell repertoires in COVID-19. For the study at large: Some COVID-19 samples were acute and others convalescent; all came from the United States, Italy and Spain. T cells, B-cell-depleted T cells, or PBMCs supplied cDNA or gDNA.

Only one count was recorded for this clone. Deletions cut 0 bases from V and 2 bases from J, with 10 bases between. The CDR3 contains 14 residues. CDR1 SQVTM and CDR2 ANQGSEA come from the germline V gene. Authors' data handling: From reference gene primer amplification, estimates of nucleated cell counts were derived. The method was immunoSEQ multiplex PCR; TCRdb's version includes in-frame clones alone and lacks a portion of them. V, J and clone size derive from that table, while D and trimming were established from the DNA sequence. Of roughly 190,000 clones listed, 84% are singletons. Sequenced: peripheral blood. The source of this sequence is a woman aged 70-85 years with active or convalescent COVID-19. The chain recombines TRBV29-1 with TRBJ1-2; no reliable D call. The CDR3 DNA reads TGCAGCGTTGAAGATCTAACCAAGAACTATGGCTACACCTTC. Its translation is CSVEDLTKNYGYTF.